Below are 6 T cell receptor beta chains sequenced from a single sample in a study of human T cells and chemical hapten exposure. The time point denotes: patch test 3, about 24 weeks after DPC sensitization. Treatment given: therapeutic diphenylcyclopropenone sensitization with weekly scalp DPC. In TCRdb, the RACE reads were re-called with MiXCR into one record per CDR3 protein. The sample consists of just over 95,000 distinct CDR3 sequences, around a quarter of them appearing once. The sequencing here drew on whole blood, taken in connection with sensitization to the hapten diphenylcyclopropenone (DPC). The origin of the receptors is a middle-aged man with alopecia areata. Some clones in this sample may be carry-over from other donors' samples.

The chain couples TRBV12-3 or TRBV12-4 to TRBJ2-3; weak D call: TRBD2 (6 bases). V lost 7 bases and J lost 3, with 20 bases in between. The CDR3 spans 16 residues. CDR3 in amino acids: CASIPAQRGGTDTQYF. The CDR3 nucleotides read TGTGCCAGCATCCCGGCCCAGCGCGGAGGGACAGATACGCAGTATTTT.

This clonotype was counted only a few times. The gene calls are TRBV28 and TRBJ2-7; 9 bases line up with TRBD1. CDR1 MDHEN and CDR2 SYDVKM come from the germline V gene. The CDR3 runs to 15 residues. Unmatched junction bases numbered 8, after V lost 7 bases and J lost 1 base. CDR3 amino acids: CASNSPGTGSYEQYF. The CDR3 nucleotides read TGTGCCAGCAATTCGCCTGGGACAGGGTCCTACGAGCAGTACTTC.

The chain is built from TRBV7-2 and TRBJ2-1, with D maybe TRBD1 (6 bases). V lost 5 bases to trimming and J lost 7 bases, with 21 bases between them. The CDR3 has 16 amino acids. CDR1 is SGHTA, CDR2 FQGNSA, per germline. In DNA form, the CDR3 reads TGTGCCAGCAGCCCCGCCTCGGACCTAAGGGGGAATGAGCAGTTCTTC. Encoded protein: CASSPASDLRGNEQFF.

This clonotype came up a few times. The chain couples TRBV20-1 to TRBJ2-3; 13 bases line up with TRBD2. The CDR3 sequence is 16 residues long. Losses at the gene ends were 3 bases for V and 5 bases for J; bases not matched to a gene: 8. Germline V gives CDR1 DFQATT, CDR2 SNEGSKA (reference sequence). The CDR3 DNA follows: TGCAGTGCTAGGGACAAACTAGCGGGAGGGCTAGATACGCAGTATTTT. Translated, it gives CSARDKLAGGLDTQYF.

Note on this clonotype: A junction end diverges from the germline sequence, so it may reflect a read error. The rearrangement joins TRBV7-9 to TRBJ1-4; D is perhaps TRBD1 (5 bases). Germline V gives CDR1 SEHNR, CDR2 FQNEAQ (reference sequence). The CDR3 sequence is 14 residues long. CDR3: CASSAIQGGEILFF. The CDR3 DNA reads TGTGCCAGCAGCGCAATCCAGGGAGGCGAAATACTGTTTTTT.

In nucleotides, the CDR3 is TGCAGTGCTAGACAGGGTAGCGGCAATCAGCCCCAGCATTTT. It specifies CSARQGSGNQPQHF. The chain links TRBV20-1 to TRBJ1-5; tentatively, D is TRBD1 (5 bases). The CDR3 is 14 residues long. Germline CDR1 DFQATT, CDR2 SNEGSKA (reference sequence). V was trimmed by 2 bases and J by 2 bases, leaving 10 bases between them.